The clone carrying this T cell receptor beta chain was seen ten or more times. As yet, its antigen is unknown. Each CDR3 protein is one row after TCRdb ran MiXCR on the reads. The repertoire holds around 100,000 distinct CDR3 sequences, with 9.5% to 13% as singletons. These data belong to a study of T cell repertoires in cytomegalovirus infection. Study details: An indication of both CMV infection and matching HLA type came from public TCR beta signatures. General study findings and limits: Cumulative public TCR beta family frequency identified CMV carriers with the relevant HLA. The ex vivo response showed dominance by HLA-C-restricted CMV-specific TCR beta clonotypes.

V was clipped by 7 bases and J by 2 bases, with 18 bases between them. The CDR3 length is 17 residues. Per the germline V gene, CDR1 is SEHNR and CDR2 is FQNEAQ (reference sequence). This chain uses TRBV7-9 with TRBJ2-6; D unclear. The source material was PBMCs, sequenced either directly or after in vitro stimulation (not recorded which). This receptor was obtained from a human donor in good health (CMV status not recorded). Some clones in this sample may be carry-over from other donors' samples. The CDR3 DNA follows: TGTGCCAGCATCCTATGGGGTGGGTCCCCTGGGGCCAACGTCCTGACTTTC. It codes for CASILWGGSPGANVLTF.